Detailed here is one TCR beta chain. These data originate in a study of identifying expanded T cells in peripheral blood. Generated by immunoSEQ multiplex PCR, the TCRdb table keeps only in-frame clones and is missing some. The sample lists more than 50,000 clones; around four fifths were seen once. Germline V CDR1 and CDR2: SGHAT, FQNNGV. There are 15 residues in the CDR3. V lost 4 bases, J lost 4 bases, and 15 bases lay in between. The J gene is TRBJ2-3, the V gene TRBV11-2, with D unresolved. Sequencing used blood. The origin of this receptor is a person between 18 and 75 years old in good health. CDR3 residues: CASSSGPFMSDTQYF. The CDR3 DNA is TGTGCCAGCAGCTCGGGCCCGTTCATGTCAGATACGCAGTATTTT.